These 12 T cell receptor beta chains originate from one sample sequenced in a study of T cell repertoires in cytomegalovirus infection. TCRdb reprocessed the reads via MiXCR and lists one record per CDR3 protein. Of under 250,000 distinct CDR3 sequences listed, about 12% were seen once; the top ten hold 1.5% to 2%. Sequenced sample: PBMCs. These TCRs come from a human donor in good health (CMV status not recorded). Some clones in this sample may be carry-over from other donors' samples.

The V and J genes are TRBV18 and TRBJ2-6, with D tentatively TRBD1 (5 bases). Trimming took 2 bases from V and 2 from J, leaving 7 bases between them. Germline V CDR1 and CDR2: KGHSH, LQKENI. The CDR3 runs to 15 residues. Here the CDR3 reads CASSPAGTGANVLTF. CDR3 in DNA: TGTGCCAGCTCACCAGCAGGGACTGGGGCCAACGTCCTGACTTTC.

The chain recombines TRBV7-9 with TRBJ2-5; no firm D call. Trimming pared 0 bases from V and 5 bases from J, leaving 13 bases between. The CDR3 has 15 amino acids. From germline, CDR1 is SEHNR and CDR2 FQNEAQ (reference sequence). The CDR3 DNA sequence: TGTGCCAGCAGCTTAGCGCTACCCGCCGAGGAGACCCAGTACTTC. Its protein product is CASSLALPAEETQYF.

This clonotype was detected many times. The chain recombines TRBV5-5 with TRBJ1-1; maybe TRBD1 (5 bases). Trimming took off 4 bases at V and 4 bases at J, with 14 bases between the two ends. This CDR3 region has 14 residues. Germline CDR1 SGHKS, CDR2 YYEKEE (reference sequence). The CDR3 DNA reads TGTGCCAGCAGCCCTGTGGCAGGGACCACTGAAGCTTTCTTT. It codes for CASSPVAGTTEAFF.

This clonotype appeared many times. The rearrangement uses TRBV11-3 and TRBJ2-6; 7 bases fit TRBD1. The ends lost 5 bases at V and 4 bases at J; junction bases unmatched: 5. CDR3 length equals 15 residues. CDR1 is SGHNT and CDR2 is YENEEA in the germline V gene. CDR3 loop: CASSQTGAGANVLTF. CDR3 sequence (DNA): TGTGCCAGCAGCCAAACAGGGGCCGGGGCCAACGTCCTGACTTTC.

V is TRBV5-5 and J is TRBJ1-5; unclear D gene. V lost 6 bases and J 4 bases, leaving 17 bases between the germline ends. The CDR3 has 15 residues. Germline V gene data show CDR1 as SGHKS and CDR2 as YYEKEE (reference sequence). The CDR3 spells CASTPTGEGNQPQHF. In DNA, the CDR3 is TGTGCCAGCACCCCTACGGGAGAGGGAAATCAGCCCCAGCATTTT.

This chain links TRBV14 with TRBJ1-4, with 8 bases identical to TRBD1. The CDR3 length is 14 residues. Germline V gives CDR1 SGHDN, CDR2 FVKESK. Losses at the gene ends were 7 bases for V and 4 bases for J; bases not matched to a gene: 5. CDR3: CASNGQGSNEKLFF. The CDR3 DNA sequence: TGTGCCAGCAACGGACAGGGAAGTAATGAAAAACTGTTTTTT.

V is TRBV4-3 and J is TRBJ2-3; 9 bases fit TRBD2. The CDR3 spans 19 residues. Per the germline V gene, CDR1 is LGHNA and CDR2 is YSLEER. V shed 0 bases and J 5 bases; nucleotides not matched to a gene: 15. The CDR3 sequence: CASSQDHASASGKVDTQYF. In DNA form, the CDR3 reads TGCGCCAGCAGCCAAGATCACGCGTCCGCTAGCGGGAAGGTAGATACGCAGTATTTT.

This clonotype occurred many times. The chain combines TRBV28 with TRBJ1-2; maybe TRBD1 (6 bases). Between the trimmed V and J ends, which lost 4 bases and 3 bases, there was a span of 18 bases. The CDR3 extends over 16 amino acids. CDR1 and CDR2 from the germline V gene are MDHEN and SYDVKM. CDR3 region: CASSSPEWGADYGYTF. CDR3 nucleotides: TGTGCCAGCAGTTCCCCGGAATGGGGGGCTGACTATGGCTACACCTTC.

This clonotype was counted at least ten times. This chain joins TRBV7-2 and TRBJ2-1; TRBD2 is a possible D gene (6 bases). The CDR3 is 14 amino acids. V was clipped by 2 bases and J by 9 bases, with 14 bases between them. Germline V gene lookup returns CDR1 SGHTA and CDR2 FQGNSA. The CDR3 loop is CASSLPSSGSEQFF. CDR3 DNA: TGTGCCAGCAGCTTACCCTCCTCCGGGAGTGAGCAGTTCTTC.

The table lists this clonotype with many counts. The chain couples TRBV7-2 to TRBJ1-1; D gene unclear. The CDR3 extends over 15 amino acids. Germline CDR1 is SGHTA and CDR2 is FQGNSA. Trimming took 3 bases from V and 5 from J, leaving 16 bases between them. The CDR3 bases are TGTGCCAGCAGCTTTAACCCCTTTGGAGGGACTGAAGCTTTCTTT. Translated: CASSFNPFGGTEAFF.

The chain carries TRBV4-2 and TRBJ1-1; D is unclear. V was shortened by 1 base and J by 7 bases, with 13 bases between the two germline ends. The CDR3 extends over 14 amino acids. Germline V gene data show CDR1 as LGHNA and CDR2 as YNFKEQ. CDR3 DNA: TGTGCCAGCAGCCAAGGTGACTATCTGCATGAAGCTTTCTTT. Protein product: CASSQGDYLHEAFF.

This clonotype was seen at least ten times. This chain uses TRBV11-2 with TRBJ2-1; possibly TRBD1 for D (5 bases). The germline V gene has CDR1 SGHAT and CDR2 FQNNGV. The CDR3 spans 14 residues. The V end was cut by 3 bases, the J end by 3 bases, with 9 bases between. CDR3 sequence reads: CASSFIDSYNEQFF. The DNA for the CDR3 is TGTGCCAGCAGCTTTATCGACAGCTACAATGAGCAGTTCTTC.